This T cell receptor beta chain appears in the sequencing data of a study of Graves' ophthalmopathy and Graves' hyperthyroidism (dated 2018 in TCRdb). Notes on the research overall: Peripheral blood was collected before any treatment was given, at the time of initial diagnosis. The study used TCR beta repertoire signatures to distinguish Graves' ophthalmopathy from Graves' hyperthyroidism and to predict progression to ophthalmopathy. In total, over 130 blood samples were TCR-sequenced: approximately 42 ophthalmopathy, roughly 80 hyperthyroidism and approximately 17 hyperthyroidism-to-ophthalmopathy patients. To explore V-J signatures that distinguish ophthalmopathy from hyperthyroidism, a discovery set of about a hundred patients was enrolled, made up of over 40 with ophthalmopathy and some 60 with stable hyperthyroidism. An independent validation cohort comprised 18 hyperthyroidism patients and roughly 15 patients who later progressed from hyperthyroidism to ophthalmopathy. In a handful of hyperthyroidism patients, the T-cell repertoire of thyroid tissue was compared with the T-cell repertoire of blood. Once sampling was done, hyperthyroidism patients were given methimazole at a starting dose of 30 mg daily, while ophthalmopathy patients were given high-dose intravenous methylprednisolone. For training and testing, the 80 to 100 patients in the discovery cohort were randomly divided in a 7:3 ratio.

For repertoire sequencing, TCR beta CDR3 regions were amplified from RNA transcripts. A first-round RT-PCR used HTBI primers with the Qiagen OneStep RT-PCR kit, followed by a second-round multiplex PCR, size selection and purification. Sequencing of the libraries was carried out on an Illumina HiSeq2000 in paired-end mode with 100 bp reads. As for the authors' bioinformatics: SOAPnuke was used to process the reads, throwing out any read that had adapters, had uncalled bases, had a mean Phred below 15, or lacked an exact constant-primer or identifier match. COPE v1.2.5 was used to merge the high-quality paired reads. Each unique nucleotide sequence was treated as a clonotype, and MiTCR v1.1 was used to align the clonotypes to the IMGT TRB V, D and J references. Only V-J combinations with frequency above 0.0001 were analysed, covering approximately 99% of repertoires. For each V-J combination, a TCR clonal expansion and chaos score was defined as the ratio of F50 clonal expansion to chaos observed in the TCRdist matrix. Welch's t-statistics and random forest were used to reduce the features to around 13 V-J combinations, which were then used as input to a naive Bayes classifier. The similarity between thyroid and blood repertoires was quantified using the Morisita-Horn index. The raw public reads went through TCRdb reprocessing: fastp at Q25, MiXCR clone calling, in-frame beta chains kept. Every distinct CDR3 protein forms one entry, paired with its most common genes and DNA. In this record, the V and J calls reflect TCRdb's handling and not the investigators' own analysis. The sample table holds some 410,000 distinct CDR3 sequences, of which more than 20% were seen once. The ten largest clones capture approximately 3.2% of the sample.

At the junction V is shortened by 5 bases and J by 4 bases; bases outside the gene matches: 9. The CDR3 measures 15 amino acids from cysteine to phenylalanine. Only the CDR3 DNA is retained, 45 bases long and in frame from the first base. The germline V gene sets CDR1 to MDHEN and CDR2 to SYDVKM. Hyperthyroidism was defined as stable when no progression to ophthalmopathy occurred within 18 months of follow-up. Hyperthyroidism patients were newly diagnosed, were aged 18 to 65 years, and had a disease duration under 2 months. Patients were excluded if they had other autoimmune diseases, uncontrolled infections, pregnancy or lactation. Diagnosis relied on clinical symptoms, serum thyroxine, TRAb, thyroid ultrasound and orbital computed tomography. PBMCs were isolated from 7.5 to 10 ml of fresh peripheral blood by Ficoll-Paque density gradient centrifugation. Total RNA was extracted with Trizol reagent and quality-checked on an Agilent 2100 Bioanalyzer.

This clonotype has ten or more counts. Its antigen is currently not known. Qualities for individual bases were not recorded, and no much larger clone is one base off. Results the study describes overall, beyond this receptor: Most of the expanded thyroid clonotypes with a frequency above 0.001 were also detected in blood, and it was suggested that the thyroid immune response may be reflected by blood repertoires. In validation, the model predicted ophthalmopathy progression with nearly 71% sensitivity and less than 80% specificity; roughly 12 predicted patients were CT-confirmed with GO in a median of roughly 6.8 months. The 13-signature model separated ophthalmopathy from stable hyperthyroidism with around 90% sensitivity and 81.08% specificity in cross-validation, and 80%/75% in the test set. Sample size was not predetermined statistically, and investigators were not blinded to group allocation.

The V and J segments used are TRBV28 and TRBJ2-7, with 9 bases in between that match TRBD1. The material sequenced was peripheral blood. The receptor's source is a woman younger than 30 with stable Graves' hyperthyroidism. Donor details come from another sample of the same person, matched by shared clones. In nucleotides, the sequence is TGTGCCAGCAGTCCCTGGACAGGGGTAGGGTACGAGCAGTACTTC. The resulting protein is CASSPWTGVGYEQYF.